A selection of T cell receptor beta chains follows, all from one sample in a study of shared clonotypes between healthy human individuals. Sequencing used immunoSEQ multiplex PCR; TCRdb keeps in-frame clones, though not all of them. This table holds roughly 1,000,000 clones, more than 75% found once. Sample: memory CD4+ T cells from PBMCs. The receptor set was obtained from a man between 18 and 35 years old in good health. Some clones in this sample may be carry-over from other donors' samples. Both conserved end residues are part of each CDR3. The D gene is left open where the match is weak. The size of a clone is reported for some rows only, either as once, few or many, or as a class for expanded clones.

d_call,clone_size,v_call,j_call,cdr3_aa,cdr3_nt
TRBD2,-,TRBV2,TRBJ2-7,CASRRLAGDEQYF,TGTGCCAGCAGACGACTAGCGGGAGACGAGCAGTACTTC
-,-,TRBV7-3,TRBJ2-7,CASSLRGSPAYEQYF,TGTGCCAGCAGCTTACGTGGCAGCCCGGCCTACGAGCAGTACTTC
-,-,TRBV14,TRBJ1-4,CASSQGSPGEKLFF,TGTGCCAGCAGCCAAGGTTCCCCTGGGGAAAAACTGTTTTTT
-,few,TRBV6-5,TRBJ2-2,CASSSRGNTGELFF,TGTGCCAGCAGTTCCCGAGGGAACACCGGGGAGCTGTTTTTT
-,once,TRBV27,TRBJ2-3,CASSLPGITDTQYF,TGTGCCAGCAGTTTACCCGGAATCACAGATACGCAGTATTTT
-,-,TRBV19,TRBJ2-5,CASSRPLDTETQYF,TGTGCCAGTAGCCGCCCCCTAGATACGGAGACCCAGTACTTC
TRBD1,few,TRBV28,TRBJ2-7,CASSLLPGQGTYEQYF,TGTGCCAGCAGTTTATTGCCGGGACAGGGGACCTACGAGCAGTACTTC
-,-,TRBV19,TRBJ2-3,CASDMDRESTDTQYF,TGTGCCAGTGACATGGACCGGGAGTCCACAGATACGCAGTATTTT
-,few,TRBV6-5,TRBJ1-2,CASSTWPGYTF,TGTGCCAGCAGTACCTGGCCTGGCTACACCTTC
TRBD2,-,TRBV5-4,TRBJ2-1,CASSFRTSSYNEQFF,TGTGCCAGCAGCTTTCGGACTAGCTCCTACAATGAGCAGTTCTTC
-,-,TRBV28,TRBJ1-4,CASSFSGQGREKLFF,TGTGCCAGCAGTTTTAGTGGTCAGGGACGTGAAAAACTGTTTTTT
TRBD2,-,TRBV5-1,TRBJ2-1,CASSFASGSNEQFF,TGCGCCAGCAGCTTCGCTAGCGGGAGTAATGAGCAGTTCTTC
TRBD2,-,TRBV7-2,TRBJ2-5,CASSLAPTSGTQYF,TGTGCCAGCAGCTTAGCTCCGACTAGCGGGACTCAGTACTTC
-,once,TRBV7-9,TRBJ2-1,CASSSNILSLDEQFF,TGTGCCAGCAGCTCCAATATACTAAGTCTAGATGAGCAGTTCTTC
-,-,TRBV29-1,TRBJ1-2,CSGPGGGYTF,TGCAGCGGTCCAGGCGGGGGCTACACCTTC
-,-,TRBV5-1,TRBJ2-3,CASSGKPLLTDTQYF,TGCGCCAGCAGTGGAAAACCCCTATTAACAGATACGCAGTATTTT
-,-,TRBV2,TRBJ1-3,CASSEARSSGNTIYF,TGTGCCAGCAGTGAAGCAAGGTCCTCTGGAAACACCATATATTTT
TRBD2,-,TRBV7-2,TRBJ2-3,CASSLGLGTSGTDTQYF,TGTGCCAGCAGCTTAGGCTTAGGGACTAGCGGCACAGATACGCAGTATTTT
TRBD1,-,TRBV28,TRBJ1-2,CASRTGTGLSYGYTF,TGTGCCAGCAGAACCGGGACAGGACTTTCCTATGGCTACACCTTC
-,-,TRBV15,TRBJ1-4,CATSAYRREKLFF,TGTGCCACCAGCGCCTACAGGAGGGAAAAACTGTTTTTT
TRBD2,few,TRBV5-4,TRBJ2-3,CASSPGTSGRGTQYF,TGTGCCAGCAGCCCGGGGACTAGCGGGAGAGGTACGCAGTATTTT
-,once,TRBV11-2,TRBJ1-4,CASSQGRGLEKLFF,TGTGCCAGCAGCCAGGGACGGGGGTTGGAAAAACTGTTTTTT
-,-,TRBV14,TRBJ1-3,CASSQGYSGNTIYF,TGTGCCAGCAGCCAAGGTTACTCTGGAAACACCATATATTTT
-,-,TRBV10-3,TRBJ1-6,CAISVALNSPLHF,TGTGCCATCAGTGTTGCCCTTAATTCACCCCTCCACTTT
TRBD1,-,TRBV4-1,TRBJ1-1,CASSQSGGSAEAFF,TGCGCCAGCAGCCAGTCAGGGGGAAGCGCTGAAGCTTTCTTT
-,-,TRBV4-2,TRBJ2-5,CASSSIRGGDRVGQETQYF,TGTGCCAGCAGCTCGATACGGGGGGGGGACAGGGTCGGGCAAGAGACCCAGTACTTC
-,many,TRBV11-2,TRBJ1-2,CASSFRGLYGYTF,TGTGCCAGCAGCTTTCGCGGCCTCTATGGCTACACCTTC
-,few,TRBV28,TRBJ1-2,CASSLMGSRGYGYTF,TGTGCCAGCAGTTTAATGGGTTCGCGTGGCTATGGCTACACCTTC
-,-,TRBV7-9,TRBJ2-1,CASSQTTGTYNEQFF,TGTGCCAGCAGCCAGACCACGGGAACATACAATGAGCAGTTCTTC
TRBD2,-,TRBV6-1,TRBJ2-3,CASSEGRTSGSTDTQYF,TGTGCCAGCAGTGAAGGGAGGACTAGCGGGAGCACAGATACGCAGTATTTT
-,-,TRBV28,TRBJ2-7,CAIEGRSEQYF,TGTGCGATCGAGGGGCGCAGCGAGCAGTACTTC
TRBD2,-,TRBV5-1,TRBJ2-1,CASSLTSGSYNEQFF,TGCGCCAGCAGCTTAACTAGCGGGAGTTACAATGAGCAGTTCTTC
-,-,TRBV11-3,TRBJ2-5,CASSLAPRGGQETQYF,TGTGCCAGCAGCTTGGCCCCCCGTGGGGGGCAAGAGACCCAGTACTTC
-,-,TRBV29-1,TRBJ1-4,CSAYNEKLFF,TGCAGCGCGTATAATGAAAAACTGTTTTTT
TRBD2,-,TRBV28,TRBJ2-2,CASSQQGGRANTGELFF,TGTGCCAGCAGCCAACAGGGCGGGAGGGCCAACACCGGGGAGCTGTTTTTT
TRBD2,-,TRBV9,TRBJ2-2,CASSVIAGGLSGELFF,TGTGCCAGCAGCGTGATAGCGGGAGGGCTTTCCGGGGAGCTGTTTTTT
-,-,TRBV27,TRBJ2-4,CASRLLAKNIQYF,TGTGCCAGCAGACTGCTGGCCAAAAACATTCAGTACTTC
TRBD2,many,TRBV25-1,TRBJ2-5,CASSRLAGVGETQYF,TGTGCCAGCAGCCGACTAGCGGGAGTAGGAGAGACCCAGTACTTC
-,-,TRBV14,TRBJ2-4,CASSQGNGALQYF,TGTGCCAGCAGCCAAGGAAACGGCGCCTTACAGTACTTC
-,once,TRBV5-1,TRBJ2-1,CASSLGFASSYNEQFF,TGCGCCAGCAGCCTGGGATTCGCCAGCTCCTACAATGAGCAGTTCTTC
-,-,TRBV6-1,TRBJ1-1,CASSLVVSPEAFF,TGTGCCAGCAGCCTAGTGGTGAGCCCTGAAGCTTTCTTT
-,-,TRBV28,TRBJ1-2,CASTRTTVNYGYTF,TGTGCCAGCACTCGAACGACAGTTAACTATGGCTACACCTTC
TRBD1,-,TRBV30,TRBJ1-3,CAWGQGGGNTIYF,TGTGCCTGGGGACAGGGAGGTGGAAACACCATATATTTT
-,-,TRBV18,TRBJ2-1,CASSPPGPTTYNEQFF,TGTGCCAGCTCACCACCAGGGCCCACCACTTACAATGAGCAGTTCTTC
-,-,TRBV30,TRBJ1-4,CAWSQPWTATNEKLFF,TGTGCCTGGAGTCAGCCCTGGACAGCCACTAATGAAAAACTGTTTTTT